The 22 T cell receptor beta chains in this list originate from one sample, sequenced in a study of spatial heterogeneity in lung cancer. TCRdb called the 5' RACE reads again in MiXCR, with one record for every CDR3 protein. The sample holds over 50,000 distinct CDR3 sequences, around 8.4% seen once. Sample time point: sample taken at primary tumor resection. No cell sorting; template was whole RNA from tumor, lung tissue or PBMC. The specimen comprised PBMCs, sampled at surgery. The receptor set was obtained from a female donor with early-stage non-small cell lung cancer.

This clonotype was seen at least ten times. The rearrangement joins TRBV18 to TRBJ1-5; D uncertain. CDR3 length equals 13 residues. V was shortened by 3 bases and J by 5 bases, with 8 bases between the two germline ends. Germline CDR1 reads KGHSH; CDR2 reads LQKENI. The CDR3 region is CASSPTLDQPQHF. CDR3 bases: TGTGCCAGCTCACCGACATTGGATCAGCCCCAGCATTTT.

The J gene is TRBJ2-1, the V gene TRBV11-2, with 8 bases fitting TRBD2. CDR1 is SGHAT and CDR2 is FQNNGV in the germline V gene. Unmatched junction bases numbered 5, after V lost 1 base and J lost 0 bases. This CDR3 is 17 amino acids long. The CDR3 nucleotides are TGTGCCAGCAGCTTAGTGAGCGGGAGCCCCTCCTACAATGAGCAGTTCTTC. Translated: CASSLVSGSPSYNEQFF. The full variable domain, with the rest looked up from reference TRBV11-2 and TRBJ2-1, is EAGVAQSPRYKIIEKRQSVAFWCNPISGHATLYWYQQILGQGPKLLIQFQNNGVVDDSQLPKDRFSAERLKGVDSTLKIQPAKLEDSAVYLCASSLVSGSPSYNEQFFGPGTRLTVL.

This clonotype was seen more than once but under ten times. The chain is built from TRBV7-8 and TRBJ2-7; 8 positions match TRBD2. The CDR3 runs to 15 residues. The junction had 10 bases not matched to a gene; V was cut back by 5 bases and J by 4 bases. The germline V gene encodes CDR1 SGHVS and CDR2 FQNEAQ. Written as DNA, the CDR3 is TGTGCCAGCAGCGAGGGGTTGGGCGGGAGGTACGAGCAGTACTTC. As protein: CASSEGLGGRYEQYF.

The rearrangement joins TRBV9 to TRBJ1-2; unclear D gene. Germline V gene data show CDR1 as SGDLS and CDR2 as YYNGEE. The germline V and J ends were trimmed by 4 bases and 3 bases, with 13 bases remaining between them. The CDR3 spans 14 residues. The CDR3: CASSRPTSHYGYTF. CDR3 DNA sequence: TGTGCCAGCAGCCGACCTACGTCCCACTATGGCTACACCTTC.

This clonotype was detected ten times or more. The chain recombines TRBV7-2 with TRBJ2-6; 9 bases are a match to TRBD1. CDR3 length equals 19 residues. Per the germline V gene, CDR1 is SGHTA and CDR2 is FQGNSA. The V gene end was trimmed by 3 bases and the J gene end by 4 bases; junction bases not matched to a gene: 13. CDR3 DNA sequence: TGTGCCAGCAGCTTGAGTTCCGGGACAGGGTCTAAGGGGGCCAACGTCCTGACTTTC. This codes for CASSLSSGTGSKGANVLTF.

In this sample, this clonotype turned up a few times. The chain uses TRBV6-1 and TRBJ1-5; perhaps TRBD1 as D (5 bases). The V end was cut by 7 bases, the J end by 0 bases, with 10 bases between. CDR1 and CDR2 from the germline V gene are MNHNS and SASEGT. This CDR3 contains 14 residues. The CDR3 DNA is TGTGCCAGCATCCAGGGTCTTAGCAATCAGCCCCAGCATTTT. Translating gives CASIQGLSNQPQHF.

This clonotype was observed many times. The DNA for the CDR3 is TGTGCCATCAGTGAGCGGTGGGAGACCGGGGAGCTGTTTTTT. This encodes CAISERWETGELFF. The chain combines TRBV10-3 with TRBJ2-2; possible D gene TRBD2, 5 bases. Germline values: CDR1 ENHRY, CDR2 SYGVKD. The V end lost 2 bases, the J end lost 5 bases, and 9 bases lay between the germline ends. The CDR3 covers 14 residues.

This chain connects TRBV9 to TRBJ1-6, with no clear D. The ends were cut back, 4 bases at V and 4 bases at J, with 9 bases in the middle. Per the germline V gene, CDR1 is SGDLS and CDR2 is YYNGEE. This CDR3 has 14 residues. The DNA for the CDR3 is TGTGCCAGCAGCCCCGAGCTGTATAATTCACCCCTCCACTTT. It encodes CASSPELYNSPLHF.

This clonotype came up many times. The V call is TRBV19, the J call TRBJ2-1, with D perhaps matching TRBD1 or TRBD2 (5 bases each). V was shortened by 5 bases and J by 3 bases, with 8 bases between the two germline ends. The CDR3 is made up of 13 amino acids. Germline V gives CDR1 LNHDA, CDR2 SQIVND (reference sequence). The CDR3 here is CASSWGFYNEQFF. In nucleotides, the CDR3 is TGTGCCAGTAGTTGGGGGTTCTACAATGAGCAGTTCTTC.

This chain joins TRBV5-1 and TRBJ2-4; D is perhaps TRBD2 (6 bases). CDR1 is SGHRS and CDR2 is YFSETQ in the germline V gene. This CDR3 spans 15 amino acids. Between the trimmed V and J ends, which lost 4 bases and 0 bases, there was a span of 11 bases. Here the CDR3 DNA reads TGCGCCAGCAGCCCCCCGGGACTAGCCAAAAACATTCAGTACTTC. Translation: CASSPPGLAKNIQYF.

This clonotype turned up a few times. CDR3 region: CSAGTGIYEQYF. Here the CDR3 DNA reads TGCAGCGCCGGGACAGGGATATACGAGCAGTACTTC. This chain joins TRBV29-1 and TRBJ2-7, with TRBD1 identical over 9 bases. The trim removed 7 bases at V and 4 bases at J, leaving 5 bases unmatched. CDR1 SQVTM and CDR2 ANQGSEA come from the germline V gene. This CDR3 spans 12 amino acids.

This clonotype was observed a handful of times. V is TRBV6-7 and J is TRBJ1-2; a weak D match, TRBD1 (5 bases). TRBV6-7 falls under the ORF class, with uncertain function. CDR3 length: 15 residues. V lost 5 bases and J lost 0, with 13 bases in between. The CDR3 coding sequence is TGTGCCAGCAGTCCCTGGGGGATAGCTAACTATGGCTACACCTTC. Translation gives CASSPWGIANYGYTF.

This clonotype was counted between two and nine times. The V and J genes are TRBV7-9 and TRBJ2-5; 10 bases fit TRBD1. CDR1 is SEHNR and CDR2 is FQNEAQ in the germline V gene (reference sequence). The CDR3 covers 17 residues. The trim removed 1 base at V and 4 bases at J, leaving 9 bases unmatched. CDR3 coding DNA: TGTGCCAGCAGCTTAGGCATCCGGGACAGGGGTAGAGAGACCCAGTACTTC. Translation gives CASSLGIRDRGRETQYF.

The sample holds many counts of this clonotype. CDR3 residues: CATDRVGGNEQFF. Written as DNA, the CDR3 is TGTGCCACCGACAGGGTCGGGGGGAATGAGCAGTTCTTC. V usage is TRBV24-1 and J usage is TRBJ2-1; possibly TRBD1 or TRBD2 for D (7 bases each). Germline V gene data show CDR1 as KGHDR and CDR2 as SFDVKD. The CDR3 sequence is 13 residues long. V was cut by 9 bases and J by 7 bases, with 15 bases left in between.

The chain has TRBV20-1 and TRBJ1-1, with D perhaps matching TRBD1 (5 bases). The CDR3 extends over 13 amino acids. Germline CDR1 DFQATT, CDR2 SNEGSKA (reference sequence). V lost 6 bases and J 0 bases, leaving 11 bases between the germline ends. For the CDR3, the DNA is TGCAGTGCGACCCAGGGCCTGAACACTGAAGCTTTCTTT. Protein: CSATQGLNTEAFF.

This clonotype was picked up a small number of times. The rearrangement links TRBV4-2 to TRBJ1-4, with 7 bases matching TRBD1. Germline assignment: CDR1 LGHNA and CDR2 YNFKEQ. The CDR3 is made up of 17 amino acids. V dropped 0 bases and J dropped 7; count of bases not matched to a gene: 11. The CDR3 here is CASSQESIRRGPEKLFF. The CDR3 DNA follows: TGTGCCAGCAGCCAAGAATCAATTAGGAGGGGGCCTGAAAAACTGTTTTTT.

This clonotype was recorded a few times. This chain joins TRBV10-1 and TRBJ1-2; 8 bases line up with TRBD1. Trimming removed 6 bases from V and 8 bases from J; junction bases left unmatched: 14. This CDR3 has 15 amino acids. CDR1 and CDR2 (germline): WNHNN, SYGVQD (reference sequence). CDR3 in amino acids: CASSAGQAGGEGYTF. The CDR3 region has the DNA TGCGCCAGCAGCGCGGGACAGGCGGGCGGAGAAGGCTACACCTTC.

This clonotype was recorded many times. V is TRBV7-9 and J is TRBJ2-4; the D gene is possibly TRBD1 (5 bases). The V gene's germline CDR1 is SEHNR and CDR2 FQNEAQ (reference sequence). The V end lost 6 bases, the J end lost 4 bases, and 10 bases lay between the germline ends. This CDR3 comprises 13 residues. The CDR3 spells CASSSNRKNIQYF. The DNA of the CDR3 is TGTGCCAGCAGTTCTAACAGGAAAAACATTCAGTACTTC.

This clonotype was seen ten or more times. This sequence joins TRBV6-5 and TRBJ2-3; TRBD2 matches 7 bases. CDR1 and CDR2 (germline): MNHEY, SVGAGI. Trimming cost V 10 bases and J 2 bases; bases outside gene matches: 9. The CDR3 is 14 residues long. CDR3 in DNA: TGTGCCACCCGCCCCGGGACTAACACAGATACGCAGTATTTT. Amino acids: CATRPGTNTDTQYF.

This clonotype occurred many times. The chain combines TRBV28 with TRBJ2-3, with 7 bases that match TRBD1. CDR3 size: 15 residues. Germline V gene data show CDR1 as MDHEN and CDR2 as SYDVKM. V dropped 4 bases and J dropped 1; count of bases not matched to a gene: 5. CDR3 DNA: TGTGCCAGCAGTTGGCCCGGGACAGGCACAGATACGCAGTATTTT. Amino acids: CASSWPGTGTDTQYF.

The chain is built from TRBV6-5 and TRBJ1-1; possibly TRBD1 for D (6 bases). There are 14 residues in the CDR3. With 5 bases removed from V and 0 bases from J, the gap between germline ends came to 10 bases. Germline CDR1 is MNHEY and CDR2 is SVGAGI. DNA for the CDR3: TGTGCCAGCAGTCCTCGGACAGTGAACACTGAAGCTTTCTTT. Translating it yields CASSPRTVNTEAFF.

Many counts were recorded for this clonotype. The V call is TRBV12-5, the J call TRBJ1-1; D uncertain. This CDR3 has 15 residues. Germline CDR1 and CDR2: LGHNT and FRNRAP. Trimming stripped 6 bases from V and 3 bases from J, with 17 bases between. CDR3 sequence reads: CASGPSLSGYTEAFF. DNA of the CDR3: TGTGCTAGTGGCCCGAGTTTAAGCGGGTACACTGAAGCTTTCTTT. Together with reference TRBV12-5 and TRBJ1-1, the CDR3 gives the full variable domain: DARVTQTPRHKVTEMGQEVTMRCQPILGHNTVFWYRQTMMQGLELLAYFRNRAPLDDSGMPKDRFSAEMPDATLATLKIQPSEPRDSAVYFCASGPSLSGYTEAFFGQGTRLTVV.